This T cell receptor beta chain was retrieved from a study of shared clonotypes between healthy human individuals. Whole-study results and caveats: Memory subsets had estimated richness that was generally smaller than that of naive subsets. Sequencing depth was predicted to influence how clonotypes are shared among donors.

Original analysis: Because ImmunoSEQ provided only junction sequences with no quality scores, the filtering differed. Measured with immunoSEQ multiplex PCR; TCRdb has only the in-frame clones, and not every one. D and trimming were read from the DNA, whereas the V and J calls and clone size are those reported in that table. Altogether about 2 million clones are present, about 95% being singletons, with the ten largest covering 0.9% to 1.3%. Turning to this clone: What it binds is not known. This sample also contains other DNA sequences that code for the same CDR3.

CDR1 is SEHNR, CDR2 FQNEAQ, per germline (reference sequence). The V and J ends lost 1 base and 3 bases respectively, with 3 bases between them. CDR3 length: 12 residues. CD45RO-negative cells were positively selected for CCR7, leaving out terminally differentiated effector memory CD45RA+ cells. All the donors were Caucasian adults who lived in Nashville, Tennessee. The chain combines TRBV7-9 with TRBJ1-2; D is ambiguous. The source is a man between 18 and 35 years old in good health. The sequenced sample was naive CD8+ T cells sorted from blood. The CDR3: CASSLGDYGYTF. In DNA form, the CDR3 reads TGTGCCAGCAGCTTAGGGGACTATGGCTACACCTTC.